These 18 T cell receptor beta chains originate from one sample sequenced in a study of T cell responses to AZD1222 COVID-19 vaccine. Sequenced by immunoSEQ multiplex PCR; TCRdb stores in-frame clones only, minus some. The table has approximately 150,000 clones, approximately 90% seen once. The sequencing used peripheral blood, collected on day 0 of AZD1222 vaccination. These receptors were obtained from an adult in good health.

The gene calls are TRBV11-3 and TRBJ2-7, with 7 bases aligning to TRBD2. Germline V gene lookup returns CDR1 SGHNT and CDR2 YENEEA. The CDR3 length is 13 residues. The V gene end was trimmed by 5 bases and the J gene end by 2 bases; junction bases not matched to a gene: 3. The CDR3 loop is CASSASGPYEQYF. In DNA, the CDR3 is TGTGCCAGCAGCGCTAGCGGTCCCTACGAGCAGTACTTC.

The CDR3 reads CASSSTRRGENNEQFF. The DNA of the CDR3 is TGTGCCAGCAGCTCAACCCGTCGGGGCGAAAACAATGAGCAGTTCTTC. The V and J genes are TRBV11-2 and TRBJ2-1, with D possibly being TRBD1 or TRBD2 (5 bases each). This CDR3 region has 16 residues. Trimming took off 4 bases at V and 5 bases at J, with 18 bases between the two ends. Germline CDR1 and CDR2: SGHAT and FQNNGV.

The chain links TRBV10-3 to TRBJ2-7, with D possibly TRBD1 on 6 matching bases. V lost 2 bases and J 3 bases, leaving 14 bases between the germline ends. The germline CDR1 and CDR2 sequences are ENHRY and SYGVKD. This CDR3 contains 15 residues. For the CDR3, the DNA is TGTGCCATCAGTGAGGGTCCAGGGGCGCACTACGAGCAGTACTTC. Amino acids: CAISEGPGAHYEQYF.

V usage is TRBV6-5 and J usage is TRBJ1-2, with 10 bases matching TRBD1. V trimming: 6 bases; J trimming: 4 bases; junction bases outside the gene matches: 8. This CDR3 region has 15 residues. Germline CDR1 reads MNHEY; CDR2 reads SVGAGI. In DNA, the CDR3 is TGTGCCAGCAGAGACCGACAGGGGGCGAGCTATGGCTACACCTTC. As protein: CASRDRQGASYGYTF.

The chain has TRBV21-1 and TRBJ2-7; the table's D call of TRBD1 was not tested on the DNA. TRBV21-1 is tagged as a pseudogene. The CDR3 totals 17 residues. CDR3 in DNA: TGTGCCAGCAGTAACCCGGCGGGACAGGGACCTCTACGCGAGCAGTACTTC. It specifies CASSNPAGQGPLREQYF.

In regard to this clone: A junction end diverges from the germline sequence, so it may reflect a read error. The rearrangement links TRBV7-7 to TRBJ2-1; 8 bases fit TRBD2. Germline-derived CDR1 and CDR2 are SSHAT and FNYEAQ (reference sequence). There are 13 residues in the CDR3. The CDR3 coding sequence is TGTGCTAGCAGCCCGACGACTAGCGTTGAGCAGTTCTTC. Amino acid sequence: CASSPTTSVEQFF.

The chain links TRBV7-9 to TRBJ2-7; 7 bases are shared with TRBD2. Unmatched junction bases numbered 9, after V lost 2 bases and J lost 5 bases. The length of the CDR3 is 15 residues. In germline, CDR1 is SEHNR, CDR2 FQNEAQ (reference sequence). CDR3 bases: TGTGCCAGCAGCTTAAGGTCCAGCGGGGAGGACGAGCAGTACTTC. It encodes CASSLRSSGEDEQYF.

This chain joins TRBV4-3 and TRBJ2-2, with D tentatively TRBD1 or TRBD2 (5 bases each). CDR3 size: 15 residues. The V end was cut by 0 bases, the J end by 5 bases, with 10 bases between. Germline CDR1 is LGHNA and CDR2 is YSLEER. The chain's CDR3 is CASSQEWGYTGELFF. The CDR3 DNA is TGCGCCAGCAGCCAAGAATGGGGGTATACCGGGGAGCTGTTTTTT.

The chain links TRBV6-6 to TRBJ1-5; tentative D call: TRBD1 (5 bases). CDR1 is MNHNY, CDR2 SVGAGI, per germline (reference sequence). The CDR3 has 14 amino acids. The V gene lost 7 bases and the J gene lost 6 bases, with 16 bases spanning the gap. CDR3 bases: TGTGCCAGCACGATGACGAGTGACAGTCAGCCCCAGCATTTT. Its translation: CASTMTSDSQPQHF.

The rearrangement links TRBV21-1 to TRBJ2-1; the tabulated D call, TRBD2, remains unverified against the DNA. TRBV21-1 is a known pseudogene. The CDR3 contains 14 residues. CDR3: CEGQRAPLGNEQFF. The DNA of the CDR3 is TGTGAGGGGCAGCGGGCCCCCTTGGGCAATGAGCAGTTCTTC.

The rearrangement uses TRBV5-1 and TRBJ1-4; no firm D call. Germline CDR1 and CDR2: SGHRS and YFSETQ. CDR3 length equals 15 residues. Trimming pared 5 bases from V and 0 bases from J, leaving 11 bases between. Here the CDR3 DNA reads TGCGCCAGCAGGGGATTACTTGCAACTAATGAAAAACTGTTTTTT. This translates into CASRGLLATNEKLFF.

The rearrangement uses TRBV12-3 or TRBV12-4 and TRBJ1-5, with a possible D match to TRBD1 (5 bases). The CDR3 contains 12 residues. The V gene lost 11 bases and the J gene lost 0 bases, with 8 bases spanning the gap. CDR3: CASGGSNQPQHF. The CDR3 DNA is TGTGCCTCCGGGGGTAGCAATCAGCCCCAGCATTTT.

The chain couples TRBV19 to TRBJ1-5; perhaps TRBD1 as D (5 bases). This CDR3 has 14 residues. Germline-derived CDR1 and CDR2 are LNHDA and SQIVND (reference sequence). V was cut by 6 bases and J by 1 base, with 10 bases left in between. The CDR3 sequence is CASRVRESNQPQHF. Here the CDR3 DNA reads TGTGCCAGTAGAGTCAGGGAGAGCAATCAGCCCCAGCATTTT.

This chain links TRBV2 with TRBJ1-5, with D possibly TRBD1 on 6 matching bases. Per the germline V gene, CDR1 is SNHLY and CDR2 is FYNNEI. V lost 7 bases and J lost 2, with 15 bases in between. This CDR3 has 15 amino acids. The CDR3 DNA follows: TGTGCCAGCAAGGTGGACAAGGGGGGCAATCAGCCCCAGCATTTT. Protein product: CASKVDKGGNQPQHF.

The chain employs TRBV6-5 and TRBJ2-2; TRBD1 or TRBD2 may be the D gene (5 bases each). The germline V gene encodes CDR1 MNHEY and CDR2 SVGAGI. V lost 7 bases, J lost 0 bases, and 12 bases lay in between. This CDR3 has 15 amino acids. This CDR3 reads CASTSGTANTGELFF. CDR3 coding DNA: TGTGCCAGCACATCCGGGACGGCGAACACCGGGGAGCTGTTTTTT.

This chain connects TRBV4-2 to TRBJ2-1, with 7 bases that match TRBD2. The CDR3 has 15 residues. Germline CDR1 reads LGHNA; CDR2 reads YNFKEQ. The J segment lost 5 bases and the V segment lost 4 bases, leaving 8 bases of the junction unmatched. The DNA for the CDR3 is TGTGCCAGCAGCCCCCCGGGGGGAGCCCACAATGAGCAGTTCTTC. Translating gives CASSPPGGAHNEQFF.

The gene calls are TRBV24-1 and TRBJ2-3, with no clear D. V dropped 5 bases and J dropped 3 bases, with 14 bases sitting between them. The CDR3 has 15 residues. Germline CDR1 is KGHDR and CDR2 is SFDVKD. The CDR3 nucleotides read TGTGCCACCAGTGCCCTACCCGGACGAACAGATACGCAGTATTTT. Translating gives CATSALPGRTDTQYF.

This chain connects TRBV5-4 to TRBJ2-3; 8 nucleotides match TRBD2. CDR1 and CDR2 from the germline V gene are SGHNT and YYREEE (reference sequence). The CDR3 consists of 16 residues. The V segment lost 4 bases and the J segment 2 bases; nucleotides outside the gene matches: 9. The CDR3 spells CASSPVTSGTTDTQYF. The CDR3 DNA follows: TGTGCCAGCAGCCCGGTTACTAGCGGCACCACAGATACGCAGTATTTT.